This T cell receptor (beta chain) came from a study of blood T cell repertoires in COVID-19. The wider study: PBMCs, B-cell-depleted T cells, or T cells provided the cDNA or gDNA that made up the material.

The repertoire was sequenced with immunoSEQ multiplex PCR; TCRdb's copy has only in-frame clones and lacks some. The table has about 130,000 clones, more than 70% seen once; the top ten hold roughly 4.5%. Germline V gives CDR1 LGHDT, CDR2 YNNKEL (reference sequence). This CDR3 comprises 16 residues. The V and J ends lost 4 bases and 5 bases respectively, with 20 bases between them. The TCR was taken from a human donor in a cohort sampled during active COVID-19. Input material: peripheral blood. The J gene is TRBJ2-5, the V gene TRBV3-1 (or the pseudogene TRBV3-2), with D perhaps matching TRBD2 (6 bases). The CDR3 loop reads CASSLGTGLGGETQYF. CDR3 DNA: TGTGCCAGCAGCCTCGGGACTGGCTTAGGTGGGGAGACCCAGTACTTC.